Below, one T cell receptor (beta chain) is given with its context. The V gene's germline CDR1 is SGHTS and CDR2 YDEGEE. This CDR3 has 16 residues. Trimming stripped 5 bases from V and 0 bases from J, with 14 bases between. This entry belongs to a study of Ad26.COV2.S vaccination and SARS-CoV-2 variants. Study as a whole: By the intramuscular route, Ad26.COV2.S was given once, or twice 56 days apart.

TCRdb's copy holds only in-frame clones and misses some; the assay was immunoSEQ multiplex PCR. This sample has under 300,000 clones; around nine tenths occur once, and the top ten carry less than 3.5%. Treatment reported: around 19 received Ad26.COV2.S at low or high dose, single or two shots; 5 received placebo; per-sample allocation not given. The samples date from day 63 after the first vaccine or placebo injection. The chain has TRBV5-8 and TRBJ1-4; TRBD1 is a possible D gene (5 bases). The specimen was peripheral blood, collected in a trial of Ad26.COV2.S vaccine versus placebo. The clonotype originates from a person between 18 and 60 years old who received the Ad26.COV2.S COVID-19 vaccine or a placebo. DNA for the CDR3: TGTGCCAGCAGGCTGCCGAGGGGCACAACTAATGAAAAACTGTTTTTT. Amino acid sequence: CASRLPRGTTNEKLFF.